This TCR beta chain was captured by sequencing in a study of cytomegalovirus exposure and HLA in healthy donors. On the study more broadly: HLA-typed donors were the source of approximately 86 million unique TCRs held in an early data release. Of all 400 or so donors who were genotyped, roughly 81% belonged to the Caucasian-associated ancestry cluster. Study-level results: About 87% or about 30% of the time was how often most TCR beta V segments were productive, according to an earlier analysis.

A note on this clone: Its specificity is not known.

The study ran its PCR with 60 Vbeta and 13 Jbeta primers. The protocol was immunoSEQ multiplex PCR, while the TCRdb copy is restricted to in-frame clones and leaves out a portion. The table has 150,000 to 180,000 clones, 80% seen once. This TCR was recovered from a young man in good health and CMV-seropositive. The source material was PBMCs.

The CDR3 DNA follows: TGTGCCAGCAGCTTAAACCAGGGTGCCACAGATACGCAGTATTTT. Translated: CASSLNQGATDTQYF. The rearrangement links TRBV7-3 to TRBJ2-3, with TRBD1 as a possible D gene (5 bases). The CDR3 extends over 15 amino acids. Germline-derived CDR1 and CDR2 are SGHTA and FQGTGA. V lost 1 base to trimming and J lost 2 bases, with 10 bases between them.